These T cell receptor beta chains were read from a single sample in a study of T cells after yellow fever vaccination. TCRdb recomputed calls from the 5' RACE reads with MiXCR, one row per CDR3 protein. Among roughly 520,000 distinct CDR3 sequences, just over 20% were seen once, and the ten largest hold less than 20%. Source: PBMCs, taken around 3 weeks after the first yellow fever vaccination. These TCRs come from a man aged 18 to 29 who received the YFV17D yellow fever vaccine. CDR3s leave out the opening cysteine and the closing phenylalanine or tryptophan.

CDR3	V	length	J
ASSLLGEKNTGELF	TRBV5-1	14	TRBJ2-2
ASSQSGGAWRNEQF	TRBV3-1	14	TRBJ2-1
ASSQGSRMSTEAF	TRBV4-3	13	TRBJ1-1
ASSRAGGSGNTIY	TRBV4-3	13	TRBJ1-3
ASSLSRSPGELF	TRBV7-9	12	TRBJ2-2
SASSAGYT	TRBV20-1	8	TRBJ1-2
ASTGTASGNQPQH	TRBV28	13	TRBJ1-5
ASSPGRLHNEQF	TRBV5-6	12	TRBJ2-1
SVRAESSYEQY	TRBV29-1	11	TRBJ2-7
ASSLQIQVPNEKLF	TRBV7-9	14	TRBJ1-4
ASSAGTGGYQETQY	TRBV5-1	14	TRBJ2-5
ASSFGTGDTEAF	TRBV7-8	12	TRBJ1-1
ASSFTTGREQY	TRBV12-3/TRBV12-4	11	TRBJ2-7
ASSSRTGGGEQY	TRBV9	12	TRBJ2-7
SAIPTGYGYT	TRBV20-1	10	TRBJ1-2
ASRVSRGGRHPYRNTEAF	TRBV7-8	18	TRBJ1-1
ASSQAPGATTEAF	TRBV4-3	13	TRBJ1-1
SATTSGRVQDTQY	TRBV20-1	13	TRBJ2-3